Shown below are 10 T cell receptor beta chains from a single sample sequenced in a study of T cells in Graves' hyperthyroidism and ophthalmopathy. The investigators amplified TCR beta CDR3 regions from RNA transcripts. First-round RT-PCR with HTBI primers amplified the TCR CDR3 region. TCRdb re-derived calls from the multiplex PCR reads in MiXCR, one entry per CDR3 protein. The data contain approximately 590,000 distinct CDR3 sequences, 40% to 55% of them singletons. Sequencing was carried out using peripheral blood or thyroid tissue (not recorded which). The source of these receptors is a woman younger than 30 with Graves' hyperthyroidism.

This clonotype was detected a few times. The CDR3 loop reads CSASDEGWDEQYF. In DNA, the CDR3 is TGCAGTGCTAGTGACGAAGGATGGGACGAGCAGTACTTC. The rearrangement joins TRBV20-1 to TRBJ2-7, with D hard to call. CDR3 length: 13 amino acids. Germline assignment: CDR1 DFQATT and CDR2 SNEGSKA (reference sequence). Deletions cut 3 bases from V and 5 bases from J, with 14 bases between.

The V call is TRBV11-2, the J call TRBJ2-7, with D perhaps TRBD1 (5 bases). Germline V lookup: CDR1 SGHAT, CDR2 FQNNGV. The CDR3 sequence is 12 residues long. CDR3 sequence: CARMGQRYEQYF. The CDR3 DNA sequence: TGTGCTAGAATGGGGCAGCGATACGAGCAGTACTTC.

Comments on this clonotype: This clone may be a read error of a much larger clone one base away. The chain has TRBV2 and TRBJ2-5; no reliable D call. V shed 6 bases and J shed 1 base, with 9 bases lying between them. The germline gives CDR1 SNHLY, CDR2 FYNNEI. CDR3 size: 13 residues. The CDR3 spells CASRPDVQETQYF. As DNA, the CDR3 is TGTGCCAGCAGACCTGACGTCCAAGAGACCCAGTACTTC.

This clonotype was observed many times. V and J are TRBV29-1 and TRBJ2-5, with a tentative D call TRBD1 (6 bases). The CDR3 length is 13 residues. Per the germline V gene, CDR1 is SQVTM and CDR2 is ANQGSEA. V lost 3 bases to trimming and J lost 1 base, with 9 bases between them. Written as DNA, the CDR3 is TGCAGCGTTGAGACGGACAGCCAAGAGACCCAGTACTTC. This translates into CSVETDSQETQYF. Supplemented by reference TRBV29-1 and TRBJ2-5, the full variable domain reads SAVISQKPSRDICQRGTSLTIQCQVDSQVTMMFWYRQQPGQSLTLIATANQGSEATYESGFVIDKFPISRPNLTFSTLTVSNMSPEDSSIYLCSVETDSQETQYFGPGTRLLVL.

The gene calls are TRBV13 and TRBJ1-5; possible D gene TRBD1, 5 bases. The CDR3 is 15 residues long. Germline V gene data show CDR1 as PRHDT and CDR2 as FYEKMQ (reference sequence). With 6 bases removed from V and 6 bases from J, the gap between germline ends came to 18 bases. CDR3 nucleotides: TGTGCCAGCAGTTACAGGCAGAGGAGAGGTCAGCCCCAGCATTTT. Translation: CASSYRQRRGQPQHF.

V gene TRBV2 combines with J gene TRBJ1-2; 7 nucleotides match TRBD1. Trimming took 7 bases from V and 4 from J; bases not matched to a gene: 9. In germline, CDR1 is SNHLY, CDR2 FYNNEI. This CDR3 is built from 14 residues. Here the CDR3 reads CASTFRTGTYGYTF. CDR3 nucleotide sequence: TGTGCCAGCACTTTCCGGACAGGCACCTATGGCTACACCTTC.

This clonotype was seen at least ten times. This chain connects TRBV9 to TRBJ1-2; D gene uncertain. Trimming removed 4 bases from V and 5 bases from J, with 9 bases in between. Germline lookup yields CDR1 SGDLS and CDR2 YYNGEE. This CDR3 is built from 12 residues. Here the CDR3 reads CASSTTGYGYTF. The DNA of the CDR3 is TGTGCCAGCAGCACGACGGGATATGGCTACACCTTC.

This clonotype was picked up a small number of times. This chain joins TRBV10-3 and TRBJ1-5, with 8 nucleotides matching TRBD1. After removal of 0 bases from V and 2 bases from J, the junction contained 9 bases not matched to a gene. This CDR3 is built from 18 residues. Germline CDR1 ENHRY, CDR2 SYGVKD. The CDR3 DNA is TGTGCCATCAGTGAGTCCTCCTCGGACAGGGCCGGCAATCAGCCCCAGCATTTT. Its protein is CAISESSSDRAGNQPQHF.

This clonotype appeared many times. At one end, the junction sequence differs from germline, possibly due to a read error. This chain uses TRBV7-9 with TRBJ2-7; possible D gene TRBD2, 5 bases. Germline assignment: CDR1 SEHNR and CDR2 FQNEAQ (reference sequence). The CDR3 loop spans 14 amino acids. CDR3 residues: CASSPGLTSGEQYF. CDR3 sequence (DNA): TGCGCCAGCAGCCCTGGGTTGACATCGGGGGAGCAGTACTTC.

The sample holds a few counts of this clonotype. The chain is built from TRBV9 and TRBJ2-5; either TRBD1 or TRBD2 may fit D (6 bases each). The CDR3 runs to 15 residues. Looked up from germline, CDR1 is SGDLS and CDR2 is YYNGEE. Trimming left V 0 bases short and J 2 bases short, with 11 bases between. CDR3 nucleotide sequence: TGTGCCAGCAGCGTAGGCAGGGGAGGACAAGAGACCCAGTACTTC. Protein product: CASSVGRGGQETQYF.